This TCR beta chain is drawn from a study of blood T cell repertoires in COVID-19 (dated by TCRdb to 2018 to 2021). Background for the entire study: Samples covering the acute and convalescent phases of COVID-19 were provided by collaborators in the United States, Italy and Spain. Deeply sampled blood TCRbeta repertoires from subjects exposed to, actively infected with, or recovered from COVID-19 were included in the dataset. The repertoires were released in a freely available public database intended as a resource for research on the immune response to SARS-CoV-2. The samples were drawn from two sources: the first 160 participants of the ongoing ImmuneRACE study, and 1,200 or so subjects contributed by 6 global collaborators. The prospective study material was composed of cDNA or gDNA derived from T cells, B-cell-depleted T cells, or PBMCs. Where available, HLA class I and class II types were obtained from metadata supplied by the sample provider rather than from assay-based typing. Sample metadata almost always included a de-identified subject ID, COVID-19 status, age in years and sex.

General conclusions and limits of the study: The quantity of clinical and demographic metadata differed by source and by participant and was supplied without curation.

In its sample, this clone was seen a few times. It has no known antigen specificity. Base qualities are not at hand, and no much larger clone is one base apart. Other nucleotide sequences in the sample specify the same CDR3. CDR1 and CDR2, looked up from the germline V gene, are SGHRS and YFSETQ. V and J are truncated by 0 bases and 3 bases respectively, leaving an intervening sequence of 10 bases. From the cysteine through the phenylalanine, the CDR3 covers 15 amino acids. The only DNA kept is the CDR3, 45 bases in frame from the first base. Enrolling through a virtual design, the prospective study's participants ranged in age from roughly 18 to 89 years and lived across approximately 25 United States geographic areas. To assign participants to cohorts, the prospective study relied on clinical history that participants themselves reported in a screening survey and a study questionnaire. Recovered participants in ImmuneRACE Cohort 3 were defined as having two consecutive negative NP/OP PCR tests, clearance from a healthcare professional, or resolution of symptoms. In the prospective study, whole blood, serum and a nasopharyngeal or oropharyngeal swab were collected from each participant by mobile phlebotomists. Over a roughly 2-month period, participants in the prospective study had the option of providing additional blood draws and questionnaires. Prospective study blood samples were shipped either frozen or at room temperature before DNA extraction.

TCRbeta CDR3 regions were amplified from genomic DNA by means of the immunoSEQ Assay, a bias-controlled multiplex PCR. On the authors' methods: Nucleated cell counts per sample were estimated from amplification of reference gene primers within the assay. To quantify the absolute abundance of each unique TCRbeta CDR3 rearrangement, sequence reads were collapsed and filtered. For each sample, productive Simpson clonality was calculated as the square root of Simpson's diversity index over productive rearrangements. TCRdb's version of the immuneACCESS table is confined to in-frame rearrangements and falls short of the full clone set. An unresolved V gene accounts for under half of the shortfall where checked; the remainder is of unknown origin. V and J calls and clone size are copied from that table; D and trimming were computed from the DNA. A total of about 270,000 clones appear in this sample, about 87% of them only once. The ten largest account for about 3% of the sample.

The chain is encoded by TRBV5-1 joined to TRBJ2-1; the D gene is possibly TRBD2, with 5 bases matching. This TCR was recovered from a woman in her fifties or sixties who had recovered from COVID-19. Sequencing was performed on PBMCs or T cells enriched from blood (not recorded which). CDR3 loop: CASSLGGRGYNEQFF. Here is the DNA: TGCGCCAGCAGCTTGGGAGGGAGAGGCTACAATGAGCAGTTCTTC. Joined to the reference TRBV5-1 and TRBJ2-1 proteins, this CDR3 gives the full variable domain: KAGVTQTPRYLIKTRGQQVTLSCSPISGHRSVSWYQQTPGQGLQFLFEYFSETQRNKGNFPGRFSGRQFSNSRSEMNVSTLELGDSALYLCASSLGGRGYNEQFFGPGTRLTVL.